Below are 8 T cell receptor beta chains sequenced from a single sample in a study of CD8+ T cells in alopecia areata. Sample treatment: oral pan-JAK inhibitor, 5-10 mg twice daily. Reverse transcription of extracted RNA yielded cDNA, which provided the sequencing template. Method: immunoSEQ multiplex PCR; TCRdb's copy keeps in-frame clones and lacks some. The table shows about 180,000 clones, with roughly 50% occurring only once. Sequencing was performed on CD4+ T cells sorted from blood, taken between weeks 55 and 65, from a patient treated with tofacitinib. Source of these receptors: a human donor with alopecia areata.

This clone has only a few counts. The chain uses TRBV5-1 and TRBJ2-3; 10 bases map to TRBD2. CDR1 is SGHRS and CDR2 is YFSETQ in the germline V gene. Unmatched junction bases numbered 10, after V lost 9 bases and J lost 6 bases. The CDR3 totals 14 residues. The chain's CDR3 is CATKASGGTDTQYF. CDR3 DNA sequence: TGCGCCACCAAAGCTAGCGGGGGTACCGATACGCAGTATTTT.

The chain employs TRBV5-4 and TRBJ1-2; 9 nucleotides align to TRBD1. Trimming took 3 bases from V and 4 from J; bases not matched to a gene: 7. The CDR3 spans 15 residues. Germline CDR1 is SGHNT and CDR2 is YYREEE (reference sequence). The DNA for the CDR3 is TGTGCCAGCAGCTCACCGGGACAGGGTCCCTATGGCTACACCTTC. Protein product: CASSSPGQGPYGYTF.

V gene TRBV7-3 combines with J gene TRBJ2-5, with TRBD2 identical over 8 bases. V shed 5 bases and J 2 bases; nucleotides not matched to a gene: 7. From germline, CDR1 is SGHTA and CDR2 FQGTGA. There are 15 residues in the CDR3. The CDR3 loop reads CASSPAGGLQETQYF. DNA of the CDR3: TGTGCCAGCAGCCCTGCGGGGGGTTTACAAGAGACCCAGTACTTC.

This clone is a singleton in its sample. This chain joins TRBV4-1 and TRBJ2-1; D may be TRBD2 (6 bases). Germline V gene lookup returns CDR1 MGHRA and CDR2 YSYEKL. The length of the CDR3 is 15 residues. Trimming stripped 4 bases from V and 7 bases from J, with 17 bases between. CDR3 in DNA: TGCGCCAGCAGCCGACCTACTAGCCGGGGGAATGAGCAGTTCTTC. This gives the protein CASSRPTSRGNEQFF.

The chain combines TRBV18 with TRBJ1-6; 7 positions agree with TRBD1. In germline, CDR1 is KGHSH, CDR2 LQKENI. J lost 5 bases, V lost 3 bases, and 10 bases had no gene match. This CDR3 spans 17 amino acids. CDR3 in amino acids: CASSPRRQGLHNSPLHF. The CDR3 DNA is TGTGCCAGCTCACCGCGGCGACAGGGACTACATAATTCACCCCTCCACTTT.

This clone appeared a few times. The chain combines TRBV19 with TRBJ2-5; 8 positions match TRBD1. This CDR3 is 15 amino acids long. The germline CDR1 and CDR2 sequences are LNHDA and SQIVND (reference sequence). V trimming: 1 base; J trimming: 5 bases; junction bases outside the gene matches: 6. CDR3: CASSIGQGAVETQYF. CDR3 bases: TGTGCCAGTAGTATAGGCCAGGGGGCTGTGGAGACCCAGTACTTC.

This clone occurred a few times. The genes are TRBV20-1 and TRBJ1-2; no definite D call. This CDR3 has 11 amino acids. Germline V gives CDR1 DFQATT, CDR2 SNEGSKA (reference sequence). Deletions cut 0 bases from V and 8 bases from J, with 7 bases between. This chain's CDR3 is CSARDHPGYTF. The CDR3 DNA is TGCAGTGCTAGAGATCATCCGGGCTACACCTTC.

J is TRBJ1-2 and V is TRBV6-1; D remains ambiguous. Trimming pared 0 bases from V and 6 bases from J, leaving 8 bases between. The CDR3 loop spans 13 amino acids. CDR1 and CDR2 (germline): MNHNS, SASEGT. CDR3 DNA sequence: TGTGCCAGCAGTGAAGCGGCGGGCGATGGCTACACCTTC. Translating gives CASSEAAGDGYTF.